The next 2 T cell receptor beta chains were all read from a single sample in a study of shared clonotypes between healthy human individuals. The method was immunoSEQ multiplex PCR; TCRdb's version includes in-frame clones alone and lacks a portion of them. The sample consists of 500,000 to 550,000 clones, about 96% of them appearing once. Sequencing used naive CD4+ T cells sorted from blood. Regarding subset: CD45RA+ positively selected. The origin of the receptors is a woman in her thirties in good health.

V and J are TRBV10-3 and TRBJ1-1; a weak D match, TRBD1 (5 bases). The CDR3 contains 13 residues. Trimming left V 3 bases short and J 5 bases short, with 10 bases between. CDR1 ENHRY and CDR2 SYGVKD come from the germline V gene. CDR3: CAISDRVWTEAFF. CDR3 nucleotides: TGTGCCATCAGTGACAGGGTTTGGACTGAAGCTTTCTTT.

The V gene is TRBV19, the J gene TRBJ1-1; D possibly corresponds to TRBD1 (5 bases). The CDR3 covers 16 residues. The germline CDR1 and CDR2 sequences are LNHDA and SQIVND (reference sequence). Trimming removed 6 bases from V and 1 base from J, with 18 bases in between. The CDR3 spells CASRRPPTGENTEAFF. The CDR3 nucleotides read TGTGCCAGTAGGCGGCCCCCTACAGGCGAGAACACTGAAGCTTTCTTT. Full variable domain (outside the CDR3, taken from reference TRBV19 and TRBJ1-1): DGGITQSPKYLFRKEGQNVTLSCEQNLNHDAMYWYRQDPGQGLRLIYYSQIVNDFQKGDIAEGYSVSREKKESFPLTVTSAQKNPTAFYLCASRRPPTGENTEAFFGQGTRLTVV.